The source of this TCR beta chain is a study of blood T cell repertoires in COVID-19. Generated by immunoSEQ multiplex PCR, the TCRdb table keeps only in-frame clones and is missing some. The sample comprises approximately 300,000 clones, 86% of which are singletons, and around 9.3% rests with the top ten. Trimming left V 3 bases short and J 0 bases short, with 5 bases between. The CDR3 consists of 14 residues. Germline assignment: CDR1 KGHDR and CDR2 SFDVKD. The age range of participants was 18 to 89 years, with residence in roughly 25 US areas. The sample taken for sequencing was PBMCs or T cells enriched from blood (not recorded which). The sequence was obtained from a young woman who had recovered from COVID-19. The gene calls are TRBV24-1 and TRBJ2-4; D call uncertain. Here the CDR3 reads CATSDAVAKNIQYF. For the CDR3, the DNA is TGTGCCACCAGTGATGCGGTAGCCAAAAACATTCAGTACTTC.